The rows below give T cell receptor beta chains drawn from one sample of a study of regulatory T cells in long-lasting Graves disease. MiXCR, applied by TCRdb to the multiplex PCR reads, yields one record per CDR3 protein. Here the sample spans about 420,000 distinct CDR3 sequences, about 25% being singletons. The source was peripheral blood mononuclear cells (PBMCs), collected when the disease was refractory, from a patient treated with antithyroid drugs. These TCRs come from a female donor with Graves disease. Each CDR3 is given with its conserved first and last residue. The D gene is left open where the match is weak. Expanded clones are given a class, and other clones once, few, many or no size at all.

size	V	J	D	length	DNA	CDR3
many	TRBV5-1	TRBJ2-7	-	12	TGCGCCAGCAGCTTGACTCATGAGGAGCAGTACTTC	CASSLTHEEQYF
few	TRBV15	TRBJ1-4	-	16	TGTGCCACCAGCAGAGATCTTTATGGGAGTAATGAAAAACTGTTTTTT	CATSRDLYGSNEKLFF
-	TRBV29-1	TRBJ2-5	TRBD1	13	TGCAGCGCCAGCCGGGACAGGACAGAGACCCAGTACTTC	CSASRDRTETQYF
many	TRBV6-1	TRBJ2-7	-	10	TGTGCCAGCAGACCCTACGAGCAGTACTTC	CASRPYEQYF
many	TRBV6-9	TRBJ2-7	TRBD2	16	TGTGCCAGCAGTTCCGAACCGACTAGCGGGAGGAACGAGCAGTACTTC	CASSSEPTSGRNEQYF
-	TRBV12-3/TRBV12-4	TRBJ2-7	-	14	TGTGCCAGCAGTTTCTCCGACTTATCCTACGAGCAGTACTTC	CASSFSDLSYEQYF
-	TRBV20-1	TRBJ1-1	-	14	TGCAGTGCTGGACTGCTCCGGGGCCGCACTGAAGCTTTCTTT	CSAGLLRGRTEAFF
many	TRBV28	TRBJ2-5	TRBD2	16	TGTGCCAGCATTAGGGGCCTAGCGGGTTTCCAAGAGACCCAGTACTTC	CASIRGLAGFQETQYF
-	TRBV19	TRBJ1-3	-	15	TGTGCCAGTAGTGTGCTGTCTGTCTCTGGAAACACCATATATTTT	CASSVLSVSGNTIYF
few	TRBV20-1	TRBJ2-4	-	15	TGCAGTGCCCGAGGGAACTCTGCGGGCAAAAACATTCAGTACTTC	CSARGNSAGKNIQYF
many	TRBV28	TRBJ1-5	-	16	TGTGCCAGCAGCCTAAGAGGCAGATTAAGCAATCAGCCCCAGCATTTT	CASSLRGRLSNQPQHF
-	TRBV24-1	TRBJ2-1	TRBD2	16	TGTGCCACCAGTGATTCGGGGGGGGCCCTCTACAATGAGCAGTTCTTC	CATSDSGGALYNEQFF
many	TRBV2	TRBJ2-6	TRBD1	17	TGTGCCAGCAGAGCCGGGACAGGGGGCTCTGGGGCCAACGTCCTGACTTTC	CASRAGTGGSGANVLTF
-	TRBV18	TRBJ1-1	TRBD1	16	TGTGCCAGCTCGGAGAAACGACAGGGGGCGGGCACTGAAGCTTTCTTT	CASSEKRQGAGTEAFF
-	TRBV9	TRBJ2-7	TRBD1	14	TGTGCCAGCAGCCCCTGGGGACAGGGTGTCGAGCAGTACTTC	CASSPWGQGVEQYF